What follows describes a single TCR beta chain. Its antigen is not known. This entry comes from a study of regulatory T cells. Findings and limits, study-wide: Patient repertoires had restricted TRB V-J pairs and skewed V and J usage, most in Tregs.

Primers: 52 TRBV forward and 13 TRBJ reverse. The table came from immunoSEQ multiplex PCR; TCRdb's copy has only in-frame clones and leaves some out. The sample consists of over 20,000 clones, approximately 93% of them appearing once. At testing, patients were 2 to 39 years old, with reduced naive and increased memory T-cell proportions. The CDR3 spans 14 residues. Germline V gene sequence: CDR1 SGHRS, CDR2 YFSETQ. The ends were cut back, 2 bases at V and 2 bases at J, with 9 bases in the middle. This TCR was recovered from a child aged 2-15 years with CD3G deficiency. Material: CD8+ T cells sorted from blood. V gene TRBV5-1 combines with J gene TRBJ2-3, with D maybe TRBD1 (6 bases). CDR3 sequence reads: CASSLQGSTDTQYF. DNA for the CDR3: TGCGCCAGCAGCTTACAGGGTTCCACAGATACGCAGTATTTT.